These T cell receptor beta chains were read from a single sample in a study of blood T cell repertoires in COVID-19. Here immunoSEQ multiplex PCR was the method, and the copy in TCRdb shows in-frame clones only, minus some. In the table there are about 300,000 clones, 85% to 90% of which are singletons. The specimen sequenced was peripheral blood. These receptor sequences come from a woman aged 45-60 years with COVID-19, enrolled during active disease. CDR3s include the opening cysteine and the closing phenylalanine or tryptophan. Fields, in order: clone size, D gene, J gene, V gene, CDR3 DNA, CDR3 protein. D genes are given only for firm matches. Clone size is stated in some rows and not others, as once, few, many or a class when expanded.

size: .; D: TRBD1; J: TRBJ2-7; V: TRBV11-2; DNA: TGTGCCAGCAGCTTAGTTTCAGGGGGCTTCGACGAGCAGTACTTC; CDR3: CASSLVSGGFDEQYF
size: .; D: .; J: TRBJ1-1; V: TRBV6-5; DNA: TGTGCCAGCAGCCGGGAGGGGATTACTGAAGCTTTCTTT; CDR3: CASSREGITEAFF
size: .; D: TRBD2; J: TRBJ2-1; V: TRBV9; DNA: TGTGCCAGCAGCGTAGCCCTAGCGGGACGCTACAATGAGCAGTTCTTC; CDR3: CASSVALAGRYNEQFF
size: .; D: .; J: TRBJ1-1; V: TRBV18; DNA: TGTGCCAGCTCACCCACAGCAATGAACACTGAAGCTTTCTTT; CDR3: CASSPTAMNTEAFF
size: .; D: TRBD2; J: TRBJ2-1; V: TRBV4-1; DNA: TGCGCCAGCAGCCACGGACTAGCGGGATTGAATGAGCAGTTCTTC; CDR3: CASSHGLAGLNEQFF
size: .; D: .; J: TRBJ2-7; V: TRBV20-1; DNA: TGCAGTGCTTTATTATACGAGCAGTACTTC; CDR3: CSALLYEQYF
size: .; D: .; J: TRBJ2-3; V: TRBV7-9; DNA: TGTGCCAGCAGCTTAGCCGCCGGGACTTACCTCGCTACGCAGTATTTT; CDR3: CASSLAAGTYLATQYF
size: .; D: TRBD2; J: TRBJ2-7; V: TRBV7-9; DNA: TGTGCCAGCAGCACCACTAGCGGGGCTACCTACGAGCAGTACTTC; CDR3: CASSTTSGATYEQYF
size: .; D: .; J: TRBJ2-1; V: TRBV19; DNA: TGTGCCAGTACCCATCCCTACGGGACACCACACAACAATGAGCAGTTCTTC; CDR3: CASTHPYGTPHNNEQFF
size: .; D: TRBD1; J: TRBJ2-7; V: TRBV5-1; DNA: TGCGCCAGCAGCGGGGGACAGAGATTGGTCAACTCCTACGAGCAGTACTTC; CDR3: CASSGGQRLVNSYEQYF
size: .; D: .; J: TRBJ1-2; V: TRBV10-3; DNA: TGTGCCATCAGTGGGTGGGACATCTATGGCTACACCTTC; CDR3: CAISGWDIYGYTF
size: .; D: TRBD1; J: TRBJ2-2; V: TRBV9; DNA: TGTGCCAGCAGCGGGACAGGGGTCACCGGGGAGCTGTTTTTT; CDR3: CASSGTGVTGELFF
size: once; D: .; J: TRBJ1-5; V: TRBV6-1; DNA: TGTGCCAGCAGTGAAGGACAGGTAGGGCAGCCCCAGCATTTT; CDR3: CASSEGQVGQPQHF
size: .; D: .; J: TRBJ1-5; V: TRBV29-1; DNA: TGCAGCGTTGAGGAAGGCGGACAGCCCCAGCATTTT; CDR3: CSVEEGGQPQHF
size: .; D: .; J: TRBJ2-1; V: TRBV11-2; DNA: TGTGCCAGCAGCTTCCATATAAGACAAGTGCAGTTCTTC; CDR3: CASSFHIRQVQFF
size: .; D: .; J: TRBJ1-2; V: TRBV3-1/TRBV3-2; DNA: TGTGCCAGCAGCCAAGAACTCATGAACTATGGCTACACCTTC; CDR3: CASSQELMNYGYTF
size: few; D: TRBD1; J: TRBJ2-3; V: TRBV19; DNA: TGTGCCAGTAGTCAACAGACAGGGGCCCCCACAGATACGCAGTATTTT; CDR3: CASSQQTGAPTDTQYF
size: .; D: TRBD1; J: TRBJ1-1; V: TRBV12-3/TRBV12-4; DNA: TGTGCCAGCAGTTTCGGACAGGGCATTGAAGCTTTCTTT; CDR3: CASSFGQGIEAFF
size: .; D: TRBD1; J: TRBJ2-2; V: TRBV11-3; DNA: TGTGCCAGCAGCTTAGACTCGACAGGGACGGGGCTGTTTTTT; CDR3: CASSLDSTGTGLFF
size: once; D: .; J: TRBJ2-3; V: TRBV10-3; DNA: TGTGCCATCAGTGAGTCTGGGGGGTTCACAGATACGCAGTATTTT; CDR3: CAISESGGFTDTQYF
size: .; D: TRBD1; J: TRBJ1-1; V: TRBV19; DNA: TGTGCCAGTAGTACCGGGACAGGATTTATCGCTTTCTTT; CDR3: CASSTGTGFIAFF
size: .; D: .; J: TRBJ2-1; V: TRBV28; DNA: TGTGCCAGCAGTTTCCCGGTTGGCAATGAGCAGTTCTTC; CDR3: CASSFPVGNEQFF
size: .; D: TRBD2; J: TRBJ2-7; V: TRBV11-2; DNA: TGTGCCAGCAGCTCACTACTAGCGGGTAATCACCTCTCCTACGAGCAGTACTTC; CDR3: CASSSLLAGNHLSYEQYF
size: .; D: .; J: TRBJ1-1; V: TRBV10-1; DNA: TGCGCCAGCAGTCGGGGGAACACTGAAGCTTTCTTT; CDR3: CASSRGNTEAFF
size: .; D: TRBD2; J: TRBJ2-1; V: TRBV29-1; DNA: TGCAGCGTGGGGGCCGGGACTAGTAATTCGGGTGAGCAGTTCTTC; CDR3: CSVGAGTSNSGEQFF
size: .; D: TRBD2; J: TRBJ2-1; V: TRBV30; DNA: TGTGCCTGGAGTAGACCACTAGCGGGAGGGTGGGCTGAGCAGTTCTTC; CDR3: CAWSRPLAGGWAEQFF
size: .; D: .; J: TRBJ1-2; V: TRBV13; DNA: TGTGCCAGCAGCCCGACGGACAGATTCTATGGCTACACCTTC; CDR3: CASSPTDRFYGYTF
size: .; D: .; J: TRBJ2-1; V: TRBV19; DNA: TGTGCCAGTAGTATGGCGGGCGGGCGACAAAACAATGAGCAGTTCTTC; CDR3: CASSMAGGRQNNEQFF
size: once; D: .; J: TRBJ2-4; V: TRBV11-2; DNA: TGTGCCAGCAGCTTAGCGTCCCTGAAAAACATTCAGTACTTC; CDR3: CASSLASLKNIQYF
size: .; D: TRBD2; J: TRBJ2-7; V: TRBV10-1; DNA: TGCGCCAGCAGTGAGGGTAGCGGGAGGCCCGAGCAGTACTTC; CDR3: CASSEGSGRPEQYF
size: .; D: TRBD2; J: TRBJ2-3; V: TRBV30; DNA: TGTGCCTGGAGCGGACTAGACAGCACAGATACGCAGTATTTT; CDR3: CAWSGLDSTDTQYF
size: once; D: TRBD2; J: TRBJ2-7; V: TRBV7-9; DNA: TGTGCCAGCAGCTCTGGACTAGCGGGGCGATCCCTCTGGGTGGAGCAGTACTTC; CDR3: CASSSGLAGRSLWVEQYF
size: .; D: .; J: TRBJ1-1; V: TRBV6-6; DNA: TGTGCCAGCAGTCCACAGGGTACCCCTGAAGCTTTCTTT; CDR3: CASSPQGTPEAFF
size: few; D: .; J: TRBJ2-1; V: TRBV7-9; DNA: TGTGCCAGCCAGCTTACCCGGGACAACAATGAGCAGTTCTTC; CDR3: CASQLTRDNNEQFF
size: .; D: .; J: TRBJ2-6; V: TRBV29-1; DNA: TGCAGCGCCCTGGGCGGGTCTGGGGCCAACGTCCTGACTTTC; CDR3: CSALGGSGANVLTF
size: .; D: .; J: TRBJ2-5; V: TRBV10-3; DNA: TGTGCCATCAGTGAGGGGGTGATGACGGGGTTCCAAGAGACCCAGTACTTC; CDR3: CAISEGVMTGFQETQYF
size: .; D: .; J: TRBJ1-5; V: TRBV6-1; DNA: TGTGCCAGCAGTGATCGGGGGGGAAATCAGCCCCAGCATTTT; CDR3: CASSDRGGNQPQHF
size: few; D: .; J: TRBJ1-1; V: TRBV29-1; DNA: TGCAGCGTTGAAGACGGCAGGGGTAACACTGAAGCTTTCTTT; CDR3: CSVEDGRGNTEAFF
size: few; D: TRBD2; J: TRBJ2-3; V: TRBV6-4; DNA: TGTGCCAGCAGTGCGGCTAGCGGGAGTGGTACGCAGTATTTT; CDR3: CASSAASGSGTQYF
size: .; D: TRBD2; J: TRBJ2-1; V: TRBV29-1; DNA: TGCAGCGCTCCAGCGGGAGGAGGCAATGAGCAGTTCTTC; CDR3: CSAPAGGGNEQFF
size: .; D: .; J: TRBJ2-2; V: TRBV7-6; DNA: TGTGCCAGCAGCCCAGGCGGGGGCCTACAAACCGGGGAGCTGTTTTTT; CDR3: CASSPGGGLQTGELFF
size: .; D: .; J: TRBJ1-1; V: TRBV11-3; DNA: TGTGCCAGCAGCTATATGTCAGTTGAAGCTTTCTTT; CDR3: CASSYMSVEAFF
size: .; D: .; J: TRBJ1-1; V: TRBV30; DNA: TGTGCCTGGAGGGCCCCCGGGAGGAACACTGAAGCTTTCTTT; CDR3: CAWRAPGRNTEAFF
size: .; D: TRBD2; J: TRBJ2-7; V: TRBV7-9; DNA: TGTGCCAGCAGCTCCGGGACTAGCGGGAGCGGGTCCTACGAGCAGTACTTC; CDR3: CASSSGTSGSGSYEQYF
size: .; D: TRBD1; J: TRBJ2-2; V: TRBV19; DNA: TGTGCCAGTAGTCTCGCCGCCCCGGGACAGGGGGCTTCCGGGGAGCTGTTTTTT; CDR3: CASSLAAPGQGASGELFF
size: few; D: TRBD2; J: TRBJ2-4; V: TRBV27; DNA: TGTGCCAGCAGTCCCTGGCCGGGCGGGAGGAACATTCAGTACTTC; CDR3: CASSPWPGGRNIQYF
size: few; D: .; J: TRBJ2-7; V: TRBV27; DNA: TGTGCCAGCCCGTCTCGGGGGTACGAGCAGTACTTC; CDR3: CASPSRGYEQYF
size: .; D: .; J: TRBJ1-1; V: TRBV9; DNA: TGTGCCAGCAGCTCTTGGGACTCTGAAGCTTTCTTT; CDR3: CASSSWDSEAFF
size: .; D: TRBD2; J: TRBJ2-1; V: TRBV25-1; DNA: TGTGCCAGCAGTGAATCCCGGGGAGCGGGAGGGCGGACTGAGCAGTTCTTC; CDR3: CASSESRGAGGRTEQFF
size: .; D: .; J: TRBJ2-2; V: TRBV15; DNA: TGTGCCACCAGCAGAGATCTAGGAGGGGCCAGCACCGGGGAGCTGTTTTTT; CDR3: CATSRDLGGASTGELFF
size: .; D: TRBD1; J: TRBJ2-2; V: TRBV10-3; DNA: TGTGCCATCAGTGAGTCGTTCGGGACAGGGGAGAGCGGGGAGCTGTTTTTT; CDR3: CAISESFGTGESGELFF
size: .; D: .; J: TRBJ2-5; V: TRBV19; DNA: TGTGCCAGTAGCTCATTCCGACGGGACCAAGAGACCCAGTACTTC; CDR3: CASSSFRRDQETQYF